The present T cell receptor beta chain was sequenced within a study of blood T cell repertoires in COVID-19. Study overall: Researchers got acute and convalescent COVID-19 samples from the United States, Italy and Spain.

Here immunoSEQ multiplex PCR was the method, and the copy in TCRdb shows in-frame clones only, minus some. This sample has some 110,000 clones, with less than 95% found just once. Germline V gene data show CDR1 as MNHEY and CDR2 as SVGEGT. The length of the CDR3 is 13 residues. The V gene lost 6 bases and the J gene lost 0 bases, with 9 bases spanning the gap. The sample taken for sequencing was peripheral blood. The TCR comes from a human donor with active COVID-19. The donor label of this sample is uncertain. This sequence joins TRBV6-2 or TRBV6-3 and TRBJ2-7, with D unresolved. The CDR3 DNA reads TGTGCCAGCAGCAACTATGACTCCTACGAGCAGTACTTC. Protein sequence: CASSNYDSYEQYF.